This T cell receptor beta chain was retrieved from a study of blood T cell repertoires in COVID-19. Patients in Seattle were enrolled during active infection, then followed longitudinally. TCRdb's copy holds only in-frame clones and misses some; the assay was immunoSEQ multiplex PCR. The table lists about 38,000 clones, approximately 81% of them singletons, with 1.5% to 2% in the top ten. Germline CDR1 is SGHDN and CDR2 is FVKESK. V gave up 3 bases and J gave up 5 bases; unmatched junction bases: 4. CDR3 length equals 14 residues. The TCR was taken from a man between 60 and 75 years old with COVID-19, enrolled during active disease. The sample was peripheral blood. The chain carries TRBV14 and TRBJ1-1; 9 bases are a match to TRBD1. CDR3: CASSHTGGRTEAFF. CDR3 coding DNA: TGTGCCAGCAGCCACACAGGGGGCCGGACTGAAGCTTTCTTT.